This is a list of T cell receptor beta chains from one sample in a study of T cell responses to AZD1222 COVID-19 vaccine. Profiling relied on immunoSEQ multiplex PCR, and the TCRdb table lists in-frame clones only, not all of them. Among around 90,000 clones listed, 70% to 90% were seen once. This sample comprised peripheral blood, obtained on day 0 of AZD1222 vaccination. The receptors stem from an adult in good health. CDR3s include the opening cysteine and the closing phenylalanine or tryptophan. A D gene is named only where the DNA matches it firmly. Where a row states a size, it is once, few, many or the class of an expanded clone; other rows omit it.

>NA|NA|TRBJ2-3|TRBV19
CASSPGPSTDTQYF
TGTGCCAGTAGTCCGGGCCCTAGCACAGATACGCAGTATTTT
>once|NA|TRBJ1-1|TRBV11-3
CASSDEANTEAFF
TGTGCCAGCAGCGACGAAGCGAACACTGAAGCTTTCTTT
>NA|TRBD1|TRBJ1-1|TRBV6-2/TRBV6-3
CASSYPPTGYHTEAFF
TGTGCCAGCAGTTACCCACCGACAGGGTATCACACTGAAGCTTTCTTT
>NA|NA|TRBJ1-1|TRBV21-1
CASRGPSAEAFF
TGTGCCAGCAGAGGGCCCTCGGCTGAAGCTTTCTTT
>NA|NA|TRBJ2-5|TRBV2
CASSDAAGLGTQYF
TGTGCCAGCAGTGATGCGGCGGGGTTGGGGACCCAGTACTTC
>NA|NA|TRBJ2-7|TRBV5-1
CASSSDPNVDEQYF
TGCGCCAGCAGCTCAGACCCGAACGTGGACGAGCAGTACTTC
>NA|NA|TRBJ1-1|TRBV11-3
CASSLTGVGEAFF
TGTGCCAGCAGCTTAACGGGGGTCGGTGAAGCTTTCTTT
>NA|TRBD1|TRBJ2-2|TRBV30
CALGQGNTGELFF
TGTGCCCTGGGACAGGGAAACACCGGGGAGCTGTTTTTT
>NA|NA|TRBJ2-1|TRBV11-3
CASSLSRGRNEQFF
TGTGCCAGCAGCTTATCTCGGGGACGCAATGAGCAGTTCTTC
>once|NA|TRBJ2-2|TRBV5-5
CASRPDTNGHTGELFF
TGTGCCAGCAGACCTGATACGAACGGGCACACCGGGGAGCTGTTTTTT
>few|NA|TRBJ2-1|TRBV24-1
CATSGYPGLGEQFF
TGTGCCACCAGTGGTTATCCGGGACTCGGTGAGCAGTTCTTC
>NA|TRBD2|TRBJ2-3|TRBV27
CASSWGGLGSTDTQYF
TGTGCCAGCAGTTGGGGTGGACTAGGAAGCACAGATACGCAGTATTTT
>NA|NA|TRBJ1-5|TRBV10-2
CASSRGYNQPQHF
TGCGCCAGCTCCAGGGGATACAATCAGCCCCAGCATTTT
>NA|NA|TRBJ2-7|TRBV20-1
CSASDLYEQYF
TGCAGTGCTAGCGACCTTTACGAGCAGTACTTC
>NA|NA|TRBJ1-3|TRBV10-3
CAIAGSGNTIYF
TGTGCCATCGCGGGCTCTGGAAACACCATATATTTT
>NA|TRBD2|TRBJ2-1|TRBV6-1
CASSENGGSAGRGGNEQFF
TGTGCCAGCAGTGAAAACGGGGGGTCCGCGGGAAGGGGAGGGAATGAGCAGTTCTTC
>NA|NA|TRBJ2-7|TRBV7-2
CASSLGSGAGEQYF
TGTGCCAGCAGCTTAGGGTCGGGGGCTGGCGAGCAGTACTTC
>NA|NA|TRBJ1-5|TRBV21-1
CASSIDRGHGNQPQHF
TGTGCCAGCAGCATCGACAGGGGGCACGGCAATCAGCCCCAGCATTTT
>NA|NA|TRBJ1-3|TRBV9
CASSVGQTSGNTIYF
TGTGCCAGCAGCGTAGGACAGACCTCTGGAAACACCATATATTTT
>NA|NA|TRBJ2-7|TRBV27
CASSLTSSYEQYF
TGTGCCAGCAGTTTAACTAGCTCCTACGAGCAGTACTTC
>NA|TRBD2|TRBJ2-7|TRBV4-1
CASSQGTSGSKTYEQYF
TGCGCCAGCAGCCAAGGGACTAGCGGGAGCAAAACCTACGAGCAGTACTTC
>NA|NA|TRBJ1-3|TRBV7-2
CASSLLATSGNTIYF
TGTGCCAGCAGCTTATTGGCCACCTCTGGAAACACCATATATTTT
>NA|NA|TRBJ2-4|TRBV7-2
CASSRGRNIQYF
TGTGCCAGCAGCCGGGGGCGTAACATTCAGTACTTC